The 27 T cell receptor beta chains reported below all come from one sample, sequenced in a study of Ad26.COV2.S vaccination and SARS-CoV-2 variants. The table came from immunoSEQ multiplex PCR; TCRdb's copy has only in-frame clones and leaves some out. Of approximately 400,000 clones in the sample, about 90% were seen once. The input for sequencing was peripheral blood, taken after recovery from COVID-19. The origin of the receptors is a human donor who had recovered from COVID-19.

This chain joins TRBV4-1 and TRBJ2-3; D is possibly TRBD2 (5 bases). The length of the CDR3 is 16 residues. The V gene's germline CDR1 is MGHRA and CDR2 YSYEKL. The V gene lost 3 bases and the J gene lost 5 bases, with 18 bases spanning the gap. CDR3 nucleotide sequence: TGCGCCAGCAGCCAGACGGACTTTACTAGAGGAGATACGCAGTATTTT. It yields the protein CASSQTDFTRGDTQYF.

This chain uses TRBV6-1 with TRBJ1-1; D remains unclear. The V end lost 2 bases, the J end lost 4 bases, and 14 bases lay between the germline ends. The CDR3 covers 15 residues. Germline V gene lookup returns CDR1 MNHNS and CDR2 SASEGT. CDR3 nucleotides: TGTGCCAGCAGTGAAATTGAGACCCGACCCACTGAAGCTTTCTTT. This sequence encodes CASSEIETRPTEAFF.

The chain is built from TRBV5-6 and TRBJ2-4; tentatively, D is TRBD1 (6 bases). This CDR3 spans 16 amino acids. Germline CDR1 and CDR2: SGHDT and YYEEEE. V shed 0 bases and J shed 0 bases, with 10 bases lying between them. Here the CDR3 reads CASSLVTGLAKNIQYF. For the CDR3, the DNA is TGTGCCAGCAGCTTGGTGACAGGCCTAGCCAAAAACATTCAGTACTTC.

This clone was seen once. The chain has TRBV12-3 or TRBV12-4 and TRBJ2-7; a weak D match, TRBD2 (6 bases). The CDR3 loop spans 13 amino acids. V shed 0 bases and J shed 6 bases, with 9 bases lying between them. The CDR3 sequence is CASSLAGGVEQYF. As DNA, the CDR3 is TGTGCCAGCAGTTTAGCCGGAGGGGTCGAGCAGTACTTC.

The chain links TRBV7-5 to TRBJ1-2. TRBV7-5 is termed a pseudogene. The CDR3 length is 14 residues. The CDR3: CARSPGEGALGYTF. CDR3 in DNA: TGTGCCAGAAGCCCTGGGGAGGGGGCGCTTGGCTACACCTTC.

V is TRBV7-8 and J is TRBJ1-4, with unresolved D. CDR1 and CDR2 from the germline V gene are SGHVS and FQNEAQ. This CDR3 is 16 amino acids long. Trimming removed 2 bases at V and 7 bases at J, with 17 bases between. The DNA of the CDR3 is TGTGCCAGCAGCTTAAAGGCTGCAAGACGGGGTGAAAAACTGTTTTTT. Amino acid sequence: CASSLKAARRGEKLFF.

This chain joins TRBV9 and TRBJ1-5; a weak D match, TRBD1 (5 bases). V was trimmed by 1 base and J by 7 bases, leaving 15 bases between them. The CDR3 totals 15 residues. Germline V CDR1 and CDR2: SGDLS, YYNGEE. The CDR3 reads CASSVSGTEDQPQHF. CDR3 DNA sequence: TGTGCCAGCAGCGTATCCGGGACGGAGGACCAGCCCCAGCATTTT. Using reference TRBV9 and TRBJ1-5 for the parts outside the CDR3, the full variable domain is DSGVTQTPKHLITATGQRVTLRCSPRSGDLSVYWYQQSLDQGLQFLIQYYNGEERAKGNILERFSAQQFPDLHSELNLSSLELGDSALYFCASSVSGTEDQPQHFGDGTRLSIL.

The chain uses TRBV4-1 and TRBJ2-1, with TRBD1 matching 9 bases. The CDR3 runs to 19 residues. Looked up from germline, CDR1 is MGHRA and CDR2 is YSYEKL. Trimming cost V 4 bases and J 3 bases; bases outside gene matches: 16. The CDR3 DNA follows: TGCGCCAGCAGCCCAGAGGGCCCGGAGACAGGGGGTATCTACAATGAGCAGTTCTTC. This sequence encodes CASSPEGPETGGIYNEQFF.

The chain recombines TRBV19 with TRBJ2-3; D gene unclear. The CDR3 totals 13 residues. The V end was cut by 6 bases, the J end by 6 bases, with 13 bases between. Germline V lookup: CDR1 LNHDA, CDR2 SQIVND (reference sequence). The DNA of the CDR3 is TGTGCCAGTAGCCCGGACCGTAGGGATACGCAGTATTTT. This encodes CASSPDRRDTQYF.

V gene TRBV7-9 combines with J gene TRBJ2-6; 10 bases align to TRBD1. The CDR3 is 17 amino acids. V shed 6 bases and J 2 bases; nucleotides not matched to a gene: 7. The V gene's germline CDR1 is SEHNR and CDR2 FQNEAQ (reference sequence). CDR3 sequence: CASRKSGTGAGANVLTF. DNA of the CDR3: TGTGCCAGCAGAAAATCCGGGACAGGGGCTGGGGCCAACGTCCTGACTTTC.

This chain uses TRBV6-5 with TRBJ2-3, with a tentative D call TRBD2 (7 bases). The CDR3 has 14 residues. Germline-derived CDR1 and CDR2 are MNHEY and SVGAGI. Deletions cut 7 bases from V and 6 bases from J, with 17 bases between. CDR3 sequence: CASIVGGPEDTQYF. CDR3 nucleotides: TGTGCCAGCATCGTGGGGGGGCCGGAGGATACGCAGTATTTT.

Of note for this clone: Other DNA sequences within the sample encode an identical CDR3. J is TRBJ2-5 and V is TRBV5-1, with 8 bases aligning to TRBD1. The V gene end was trimmed by 0 bases and the J gene end by 2 bases; junction bases not matched to a gene: 3. The CDR3 totals 15 residues. In germline, CDR1 is SGHRS, CDR2 YFSETQ. The CDR3 nucleotides read TGCGCCAGCAGCTTGGATGGGACAGGACAAGAGACCCAGTACTTC. This sequence encodes CASSLDGTGQETQYF.

For this clone: It is likely a read error, because the conserved phenylalanine at the end of the CDR3 is missing. The DNA is omitted, as the CDR3 cannot be located on it reliably, and the CDR3 follows TCRdb's listing. V usage is TRBV12-5 and J usage is TRBJ2-7. Germline V gene sequence: CDR1 LGHNT, CDR2 FRNRAP. The CDR3 comprises 12 residues, both ends counted. CDR3 sequence reads: CASGTEPGTLEL.

The chain recombines TRBV5-6 with TRBJ1-2; TRBD1 matches 8 bases. Trimming cost V 4 bases and J 4 bases; bases outside gene matches: 9. CDR3 length: 15 amino acids. Germline assignment: CDR1 SGHDT and CDR2 YYEEEE. CDR3: CASSRTTGVGYGYTF. DNA for the CDR3: TGTGCCAGCAGCCGAACGACAGGGGTTGGCTATGGCTACACCTTC.

The chain has TRBV19 and TRBJ1-1, with 10 bases that match TRBD1. The ends lost 5 bases at V and 3 bases at J; junction bases unmatched: 9. CDR3 length equals 16 residues. The germline gives CDR1 LNHDA, CDR2 SQIVND (reference sequence). CDR3 coding DNA: TGTGCCAGTAGTCCCCGACAGGGGGCAGGAGACACTGAAGCTTTCTTT. Protein: CASSPRQGAGDTEAFF.

This chain joins TRBV29-1 and TRBJ1-1; no reliable D call. The CDR3 loop spans 12 amino acids. Germline V gene lookup returns CDR1 SQVTM and CDR2 ANQGSEA. Trimming removed 8 bases at V and 1 base at J, with 11 bases between. CDR3 amino acids: CSYLGGNTEAFF. For the CDR3, the DNA is TGCAGCTACCTCGGAGGGAACACTGAAGCTTTCTTT.

The chain recombines TRBV6-5 with TRBJ2-7; weak D call: TRBD1 (6 bases). V lost 0 bases and J lost 2, with 8 bases in between. The CDR3 sequence is 14 residues long. Germline lookup yields CDR1 MNHEY and CDR2 SVGAGI. The CDR3 loop is CASSYSGTPYEQYF. The CDR3 DNA is TGTGCCAGCAGTTACTCCGGGACACCCTACGAGCAGTACTTC.

V and J are TRBV7-8 and TRBJ1-2; D may be TRBD1 (6 bases). Trimming removed 5 bases at V and 7 bases at J, with 14 bases between. Per germline, CDR1 SGHVS and CDR2 FQNEAQ. CDR3 length: 13 residues. DNA for the CDR3: TGTGCCAGCAGCGCGCTCGGGGGGCTTGGCTACACCTTC. This encodes CASSALGGLGYTF.

J is TRBJ2-7 and V is TRBV6-2 or TRBV6-3; 9 bases are shared with TRBD2. From germline, CDR1 is MNHEY and CDR2 SVGEGT. The CDR3 is made up of 17 amino acids. V lost 2 bases and J lost 2; bases outside the gene matches: 10. CDR3 coding DNA: TGTGCCAGCAGTTACCGCCGCTCGAGCGGGGGGACCTACGAGCAGTACTTC. Protein sequence: CASSYRRSSGGTYEQYF.

The chain uses TRBV10-1 and TRBJ2-3, with D tentatively TRBD1 (6 bases). Trimming took off 3 bases at V and 2 bases at J, with 15 bases between the two ends. CDR1 is WNHNN, CDR2 SYGVQD, per germline (reference sequence). CDR3 length: 16 residues. The CDR3 protein is CASSETGSTLTDTQYF. The DNA of the CDR3 is TGCGCCAGCAGTGAAACAGGGTCTACTCTCACAGATACGCAGTATTTT.

J is TRBJ1-4 and V is TRBV10-3; 7 bases map to TRBD1. CDR3 size: 12 residues. CDR1 and CDR2 from the germline V gene are ENHRY and SYGVKD. V gave up 8 bases and J gave up 10 bases; unmatched junction bases: 7. CDR3 residues: CAIGGGQGKLFF. In DNA form, the CDR3 reads TGTGCCATCGGAGGGGGCCAGGGAAAACTGTTTTTT.

V is TRBV12-5 and J is TRBJ2-7, with D unresolved. The V gene's germline CDR1 is LGHNT and CDR2 FRNRAP. Deletions cut 1 base from V and 3 bases from J, with 10 bases between. This CDR3 region has 14 residues. The CDR3 coding sequence is TGTGCTAGTGGTTTGGACAGCCTGAACTACGAGCAGTACTTC. It is translated as CASGLDSLNYEQYF.

This sequence joins TRBV6-2 or TRBV6-3 and TRBJ2-3; D is possibly TRBD2 (6 bases). There are 17 residues in the CDR3. V was cut by 6 bases and J by 5 bases, with 24 bases left in between. Germline-derived CDR1 and CDR2 are MNHEY and SVGEGT. The CDR3 loop reads CASSPLSGAVGRDTQYF. The CDR3 bases are TGTGCCAGCAGCCCTTTAAGCGGAGCGGTCGGGAGAGATACGCAGTATTTT.

The gene calls are TRBV19 and TRBJ1-4; the D gene is possibly TRBD1 (6 bases). CDR1 and CDR2 (germline): LNHDA, SQIVND (reference sequence). This CDR3 has 13 residues. Between the trimmed V and J ends, which lost 9 bases and 5 bases, there was a span of 13 bases. CDR3 amino acids: CARPQGQNEKLFF. The CDR3 nucleotides read TGTGCCAGGCCACAGGGACAAAATGAAAAACTGTTTTTT.

Notes on this clone: A junction end diverges from the germline sequence, so it may reflect a read error. The same CDR3 also results from other DNA sequences found in this sample. J is TRBJ1-6 and V is TRBV13; TRBD1 might be the D (6 bases). Germline V CDR1 and CDR2: PRHDT, FYEKMQ (reference sequence). CDR3 length equals 12 residues. The DNA for the CDR3 is TGTGCCAGCAGCCTAGGGGGATCACCCCTCCACTTT. This gives the protein CASSLGGSPLHF. Full variable domain (outside the CDR3, taken from reference TRBV13 and TRBJ1-6): AAGVIQSPRHLIKEKRETATLKCYPIPRHDTVYWYQQGPGQDPQFLISFYEKMQSDKGSIPDRFSAQQFSDYHSELNMSSLELGDSALYFCASSLGGSPLHFGNGTRLTVT.

Comments on this clone: Other DNA variants within this sample encode the same CDR3. The V and J genes are TRBV6-5 and TRBJ2-3; D is undetermined. The CDR3 is 14 residues long. V gave up 4 bases and J gave up 0 bases, with 8 bases separating them. CDR1 and CDR2 (germline): MNHEY, SVGAGI. CDR3 region: CASSSGPSTDTQYF. The CDR3 bases are TGTGCCAGCAGTTCCGGGCCAAGCACAGATACGCAGTATTTT.

The V and J genes are TRBV18 and TRBJ2-5; 9 bases agree with TRBD1. Germline-derived CDR1 and CDR2 are KGHSH and LQKENI. The CDR3 covers 16 residues. V lost 1 base to trimming and J lost 1 base; unmatched junction nucleotides: 4. The CDR3 DNA reads TGTGCCAGCTCACCACAGTTGACAGGGGGCCAAGAGACCCAGTACTTC. Its protein is CASSPQLTGGQETQYF.